The rows below give T cell receptor beta chains drawn from one sample of a study of shared clonotypes between healthy human individuals. TCRdb's table, derived via immunoSEQ multiplex PCR, lists solely in-frame clones and lacks some. The table records roughly 2,500,000 clones, 80% to 95% of them present only once. The specimen sequenced was naive CD4+ T cells from PBMCs. These receptors originate from a man aged 18 to 35 in good health. Some clones in this sample may be carry-over from other donors' samples. Each CDR3 is given with its conserved first and last residue. D genes are given only for firm matches. Clone size is not always given. Where it is, it says once, few, many or a class for expanded clones.

TRBV10-2,.,13,.,TRBJ1-6,TGCGCCAGGGTAATGGGAAGAGATTCACCCCTCCACTTT,CARVMGRDSPLHF
TRBV18,.,13,.,TRBJ2-2,TGTGCCAGCTCACCATTCCCGGCCGGGGAGCTGTTTTTT,CASSPFPAGELFF
TRBV27,TRBD2,23,.,TRBJ2-1,TGTGCCAGCAGCTCCGGGGGGGCCGAGCCGACTAGCGGGAGGCAAAGCTCCTACAATGAGCAGTTCTTC,CASSSGGAEPTSGRQSSYNEQFF
TRBV12-2,.,12,.,TRBJ2-7,TGTGCAAGTCGTGCCCGAAACTACGAGCAGTACTTC,CASRARNYEQYF
TRBV28,TRBD1,16,.,TRBJ2-3,TGTGCCAGCAGTTTATGGGGGGACAGGGTAAAAGATACGCAGTATTTT,CASSLWGDRVKDTQYF
TRBV4-2,TRBD2,17,.,TRBJ2-1,TGTGCCAGCAGCCCAACCGGGCTAGCGGGGGGGGACAATGAGCAGTTCTTC,CASSPTGLAGGDNEQFF
TRBV7-2,.,14,.,TRBJ1-1,TGTGCCAGCAGTGGGTTTGGAGGGAACACTGAAGCTTTCTTT,CASSGFGGNTEAFF
TRBV11-2,.,18,.,TRBJ1-3,TGTGCCAGCGGCTCATGGCGCACCAAGCCGCGGGGGGGAAACACCATATATTTT,CASGSWRTKPRGGNTIYF
TRBV5-4,.,17,.,TRBJ2-3,TGTGCCAGCAGCCCAAAAAGGAGCGGCTTTATCACAGATACGCAGTATTTT,CASSPKRSGFITDTQYF
TRBV5-1,TRBD1,13,.,TRBJ2-2,TGCGCCAGCAGCTTCCCAGGGGGTGGGGAGCTGTTTTTT,CASSFPGGGELFF
TRBV9,TRBD1,16,.,TRBJ2-5,TGTGCCAGCAGCGCCTCGGTGAGGGGGCATCAAGAGACCCAGTACTTC,CASSASVRGHQETQYF
TRBV27,.,14,.,TRBJ1-4,TGTGCCAGCAGTTTAAATTCCGGGGCTGAAAAACTGTTTTTT,CASSLNSGAEKLFF
TRBV9,TRBD2,15,.,TRBJ2-7,TGTGCCAGCAGCGTAGAGGCTAGCGGGATATACGAGCAGTACTTC,CASSVEASGIYEQYF
TRBV7-9,.,12,.,TRBJ2-7,TGTGCCAGCAGCTTAGAGTCCCGGGGGTCGGACTTC,CASSLESRGSDF
TRBV27,.,12,.,TRBJ1-5,TGTGCCAGCGGGAATAGCAATCAGCCCCAGCATTTT,CASGNSNQPQHF
TRBV10-3,.,13,.,TRBJ2-7,TGTGCCATCAGTGAGTCTGGCATCCCCGAGCAGTACTTC,CAISESGIPEQYF
TRBV7-2,.,12,.,TRBJ2-1,TGTGCCAGCAGCTTTCAGAGGAATGAGCAGTTCTTC,CASSFQRNEQFF
TRBV30,.,12,.,TRBJ1-4,TGTGCCTGGTCTATCAGGGTGGAAAAACTGTTTTTT,CAWSIRVEKLFF
TRBV7-2,.,14,.,TRBJ1-3,TGTGCCAGCAGCCCTCCCGCTCTGGGAAACACCATATATTTT,CASSPPALGNTIYF
TRBV14,TRBD1,16,.,TRBJ2-1,TGTGCCAGCAGCCCCAGACAGGGGGCTCGGTACAATGAGCAGTTCTTC,CASSPRQGARYNEQFF
TRBV7-6,.,16,.,TRBJ2-3,TGTGCCAGCAGCTTAGGCGGACTCACTAGCACAGATACGCAGTATTTT,CASSLGGLTSTDTQYF
TRBV6-5,.,11,.,TRBJ2-5,TGTGCCAGCAGCCGCCGGGACCGCCAGTACTTC,CASSRRDRQYF
TRBV6-1,TRBD2,13,once,TRBJ2-1,TGTGCCAGCAGCAGGACTAGCGGCTATGAGCAGTTCTTC,CASSRTSGYEQFF
TRBV18,.,16,.,TRBJ1-1,TGTGCCAGCTCACCCCTTGAGGGGGGCCTGAACACTGAAGCTTTCTTT,CASSPLEGGLNTEAFF
TRBV5-6,TRBD2,16,.,TRBJ2-1,TGTGCCAGCAGCTCCCGGTGGGCTAGCGGGAGTACTGAGCAGTTCTTC,CASSSRWASGSTEQFF
TRBV2,.,13,.,TRBJ1-2,TGTGCCAGCAGTGGTGACGGTGGTGGTGGCTACACCTTC,CASSGDGGGGYTF
TRBV11-3,.,14,.,TRBJ2-2,TGTGCCAGCAGCGACCGGTATGGGACCGGGGAGCTGTTTTTT,CASSDRYGTGELFF
TRBV7-3,.,15,.,TRBJ2-1,TGTGCCAGCAGCTTGGACGGGACGATCCACAATGAGCAGTTCTTC,CASSLDGTIHNEQFF
TRBV30,TRBD1,13,.,TRBJ1-5,TGTGCCTGGAGTGTAGGGGGCAGTCAGCCCCAGCATTTT,CAWSVGGSQPQHF
TRBV30,.,11,.,TRBJ2-1,TGTGCCTGGACCCCCGGTTACGAGCAGTTCTTC,CAWTPGYEQFF
TRBV27,.,13,few,TRBJ1-2,TGTGCCAGCAGTCCCCGGCGCTCGCATGGCTACACCTTC,CASSPRRSHGYTF